This TCR beta chain was identified during a study of regulatory T cells in long-lasting Graves disease. Study at large: Patients with new Graves' disease had used antithyroid drugs below 3 months.

In germline, CDR1 is MNHEY, CDR2 SVGEGT. The CDR3 consists of 15 residues. Trimming at V came to 6 bases and at J to 2 bases, leaving 6 bases not matched to a gene. Library construction for TCR beta used iRepertoire HTBI primers and Arm-PCR of CDR3 regions. Each CDR3 protein is one row after TCRdb ran MiXCR on the multiplex PCR reads. Here the sample spans around 250,000 distinct CDR3 sequences, approximately 18% being singletons. Time point in this sample: newly diagnosed GD, antithyroid drugs for less than 3 months. Scientists built the TCR library using RNA that was extracted from PBMCs. This sample was also put to use in a study of T cells in Graves' hyperthyroidism and ophthalmopathy. That source adds: Each diagnosis drew on symptoms, thyroxine, TRAb, thyroid ultrasound and orbital computed tomography findings. The HTBI set primed first-round TCR CDR3 RT-PCR.

The clonotype originates from a woman in her thirties with Graves disease. This material consisted of peripheral blood mononuclear cells (PBMCs), taken at new diagnosis, from a patient treated with antithyroid drugs. V gene TRBV6-2 or TRBV6-3 combines with J gene TRBJ2-3; 9 nucleotides line up with TRBD2. CDR3 amino acids: CASRNAGGVTDTQYF. CDR3 nucleotides: TGTGCCAGCAGAAATGCGGGGGGGGTCACAGATACGCAGTATTTT.